This TCR beta chain was recorded in a study of blood T cell repertoires in COVID-19. Study-wide context: Donors in the United States, Italy and Spain gave samples during acute or convalescent COVID-19. T cells, B-cell-depleted T cells, or PBMCs provided the cDNA or gDNA that served as material.

The CDR3 length is 11 residues. V was clipped by 4 bases and J by 8 bases, with 6 bases between them. As processed by the authors: Using reference gene primer amplification, nucleated cell counts were estimated. Some clones are missing from TCRdb's copy, which holds only in-frame ones; the method was immunoSEQ multiplex PCR. V and J calls and clone size come straight from that table; D and trimming were deduced from the DNA. The data hold approximately 240,000 clones, with roughly 80% observed a single time. Sequencing was carried out using peripheral blood. The sequence derives from a woman aged 40 to 50 with active or convalescent COVID-19. The chain links TRBV12-3 or TRBV12-4 to TRBJ2-1; D may be TRBD1 (6 bases). As DNA, the CDR3 is TGTGCCAGCAGTTACAGGGATGAGCAGTTCTTC. Its protein is CASSYRDEQFF.